This T cell receptor (beta chain) was identified during a study of blood T cell repertoires in COVID-19. Whole-study context: There were acute and convalescent COVID-19 samples, and they came from the United States, Italy and Spain. The cDNA or gDNA used as material had been derived from T cells, B-cell-depleted T cells, or PBMCs.

During active infection, Seattle patients enrolled and were then monitored through disease. Original processing notes: Using reference gene primer amplification, nucleated cell counts were estimated. Method: immunoSEQ multiplex PCR; TCRdb's copy keeps in-frame clones and lacks some. The DNA gave D and trimming, while V, J and clone size come from that table. The sample yields about 230,000 clones, 85% to 90% seen once. Germline V lookup: CDR1 LNHDA, CDR2 SQIVND (reference sequence). This CDR3 spans 15 amino acids. V was clipped by 5 bases and J by 7 bases; unmatched bases: 9. The receptor was isolated from a man between 45 and 60 years old with COVID-19, enrolled during active disease. Source material: peripheral blood. The chain carries TRBV19 and TRBJ2-1, with 9 positions matching TRBD2. The CDR3 DNA follows: TGTGCCAGTAGTCAAACCGGGACTAGCAAGAATGAGCAGTTCTTC. Translated: CASSQTGTSKNEQFF. Full variable domain (outside the CDR3, taken from reference TRBV19 and TRBJ2-1): DGGITQSPKYLFRKEGQNVTLSCEQNLNHDAMYWYRQDPGQGLRLIYYSQIVNDFQKGDIAEGYSVSREKKESFPLTVTSAQKNPTAFYLCASSQTGTSKNEQFFGPGTRLTVL.